The entry below gives a single T cell receptor beta chain sequence along with its context. Its cognate antigen is unknown. CD45RO-negative CD8 cells positively selected for CCR7 made up the naive population, which excluded terminally differentiated effector memory CD45RA+ cells. Donors comprised only Caucasian adults living in Nashville, Tennessee. The entry originates in a study of shared clonotypes between healthy human individuals. Trimming took 6 bases from V and 3 from J, leaving 17 bases between them. The CDR3 contains 16 residues. Germline loops: CDR1 SGHAT, CDR2 FQNNGV. Whole-study results and caveats: The sampled material consisted only of blood, and tissue repertoires are likely to differ. A handful of donors showed sharing of roughly 5% of naive CD4 clonotypes.

Only in-frame clones appear in the TCRdb table, and some are missing; sequencing was by immunoSEQ multiplex PCR. The sample contains millions of clones, approximately 94% of which appear only once. This TCR was recovered from a man between 18 and 35 years old in good health. Some clones in this sample may be carry-over from other donors' samples. The rearrangement links TRBV11-2 to TRBJ2-2, with a possible D match to TRBD2 (6 bases). Source material: naive CD8+ T cells from PBMCs. The CDR3 DNA reads as TGTGCCAGCAGTTACTATCGCGGGACCGACACCGGGGAGCTGTTTTTT. Amino acids: CASSYYRGTDTGELFF.